Below, 18 T cell receptor beta chains from the same sample are listed, as sequenced in a study of identical twins. TCRdb re-called the 5' RACE reads with MiXCR, one entry per CDR3 protein. The data show fewer than 500,000 distinct CDR3 sequences, with less than 25% seen just once and 2.5% to 3.5% held by the top ten. The same specimen was also included in a second study, on T cells expressing NK-cell markers.

Sequenced sample: CD4+ T cells sorted from blood. Receptors originate from a young woman in good health.

Only a few counts were recorded for this clonotype. CDR3 sequence: CSERTLHNEQFF. The CDR3 coding sequence is TGCAGCGAGCGGACCTTGCACAATGAGCAGTTCTTC. J is TRBJ2-1 and V is TRBV29-1, with a possible D match to TRBD2 (5 bases). The CDR3 consists of 12 residues. CDR1 SQVTM and CDR2 ANQGSEA come from the germline V gene. Trimming cost V 7 bases and J 5 bases, with 12 bases left between them.

In this sample, this clonotype turned up a few times. The chain employs TRBV30 and TRBJ2-5; D may correspond to TRBD1 or TRBD2 (6 bases each). Germline V CDR1 and CDR2: GTSNPN, SVGIG (reference sequence). Deletions cut 0 bases from V and 9 bases from J, with 11 bases between. The CDR3 has 12 amino acids. The CDR3 is CAWSVQGGPQYF. The CDR3 nucleotides read TGTGCCTGGAGTGTTCAAGGGGGGCCCCAGTACTTC.

This rearrangement joins TRBV5-1 to TRBJ2-3; 8 bases agree with TRBD2. There are 17 residues in the CDR3. CDR1 is SGHRS and CDR2 is YFSETQ in the germline V gene. J gave up 1 base and V 3 bases, and 10 bases lay outside the gene matches. The CDR3 DNA reads as TGCGCCAGCAGCTACTCCATAGCGGGGCGCCGCACAGATACGCAGTATTTT. Protein sequence: CASSYSIAGRRTDTQYF. Drawing the rest from reference TRBV5-1 and TRBJ2-3, the complete variable domain is KAGVTQTPRYLIKTRGQQVTLSCSPISGHRSVSWYQQTPGQGLQFLFEYFSETQRNKGNFPGRFSGRQFSNSRSEMNVSTLELGDSALYLCASSYSIAGRRTDTQYFGPGTRLTVL.

This chain uses TRBV7-2 with TRBJ2-2; TRBD2 matches 10 bases. The CDR3 totals 14 residues. CDR1 SGHTA and CDR2 FQGNSA come from the germline V gene. V lost 7 bases to trimming and J lost 6 bases; unmatched junction nucleotides: 5. CDR3: CASTLGTSAGELFF. CDR3 bases: TGTGCCAGCACCCTAGGGACTAGCGCCGGGGAGCTGTTTTTT.

The V call is TRBV20-1, the J call TRBJ1-1; no definite D call. Germline loops: CDR1 DFQATT, CDR2 SNEGSKA (reference sequence). V gave up 7 bases and J gave up 1 base, with 10 bases separating them. The CDR3 contains 12 residues. This chain's CDR3 is CSVPTRNTEAFF. CDR3 DNA sequence: TGCAGTGTCCCCACCCGGAACACTGAAGCTTTCTTT.

This chain links TRBV5-1 with TRBJ1-3; the D gene is possibly TRBD1 (5 bases). Germline V gene data show CDR1 as SGHRS and CDR2 as YFSETQ. V was trimmed by 3 bases and J by 0 bases, leaving 10 bases between them. This CDR3 has 15 amino acids. As DNA, the CDR3 is TGCGCCAGCAGCTCGGGACGCAGCTCTGGAAACACCATATATTTT. Its protein product is CASSSGRSSGNTIYF.

The chain is built from TRBV28 and TRBJ2-5, with D unclear. Trimming removed 6 bases at V and 7 bases at J, with 12 bases between. The V gene's germline CDR1 is MDHEN and CDR2 SYDVKM. This CDR3 has 12 amino acids. The CDR3 sequence: CASRPTVGTQYF. CDR3 DNA: TGTGCCAGCAGACCCACCGTTGGGACCCAGTACTTC. Full variable domain (remainder filled in from reference TRBV28 and TRBJ2-5): DVKVTQSSRYLVKRTGEKVFLECVQDMDHENMFWYRQDPGLGLRLIYFSYDVKMKEKGDIPEGYSVSREKKERFSLILESASTNQTSMYLCASRPTVGTQYFGPGTRLLVL.

The chain has TRBV20-1 and TRBJ2-7; possibly TRBD1 for D (5 bases). CDR1 is DFQATT and CDR2 is SNEGSKA in the germline V gene (reference sequence). The length of the CDR3 is 12 residues. Trimming left V 3 bases short and J 3 bases short, with 9 bases between. The CDR3 loop reads CSASPGNYEQYF. Here the CDR3 DNA reads TGCAGTGCTAGCCCAGGGAACTACGAGCAGTACTTC.

This clonotype was seen a few times. The chain carries TRBV20-1 and TRBJ2-5; D uncertain. This CDR3 is 15 amino acids long. From germline, CDR1 is DFQATT and CDR2 SNEGSKA (reference sequence). V was trimmed by 4 bases and J by 2 bases, leaving 17 bases between them. The CDR3 spells CSANRWGGSQETQYF. The DNA of the CDR3 is TGCAGTGCTAACCGCTGGGGTGGGTCTCAAGAGACCCAGTACTTC.

This chain uses TRBV7-2 with TRBJ2-1, with TRBD2 matching 7 bases. The CDR3 loop spans 15 amino acids. The J segment lost 2 bases and the V segment lost 4 bases, leaving 5 bases of the junction unmatched. Germline CDR1 SGHTA, CDR2 FQGNSA. For the CDR3, the DNA is TGTGCCAGCAGCTCCCAGGGAGGGACCTACAATGAGCAGTTCTTC. It codes for CASSSQGGTYNEQFF.

The V call is TRBV6-2 or TRBV6-3, the J call TRBJ1-2; no firm D call. There are 14 residues in the CDR3. Germline CDR1 reads MNHEY; CDR2 reads SVGEGT. Trimming took off 7 bases at V and 2 bases at J, with 14 bases between the two ends. The CDR3 DNA reads as TGTGCCAGCAAACTCATGGCCGGGAACTATGGCTACACCTTC. Translation gives CASKLMAGNYGYTF.

The chain combines TRBV4-1 with TRBJ2-1, with D perhaps matching TRBD2 (6 bases). Germline CDR1 is MGHRA and CDR2 is YSYEKL. The V end was cut by 3 bases, the J end by 7 bases, with 10 bases between. The CDR3 contains 13 residues. The CDR3 DNA reads TGCGCCAGCAGCCATTTTGGGGGGAATGAGCAGTTCTTC. Protein product: CASSHFGGNEQFF.

This clonotype came up a few times. The gene calls are TRBV24-1 and TRBJ2-1, with D maybe TRBD2 (5 bases). Trimming pared 4 bases from V and 10 bases from J, leaving 13 bases between. The CDR3 spans 13 residues. Germline CDR1 reads KGHDR; CDR2 reads SFDVKD. The CDR3 region is CATSDPPSSEQFF. Written as DNA, the CDR3 is TGTGCCACCAGTGACCCCCCTTCTAGCGAGCAGTTCTTC.

The sample holds a few counts of this clonotype. The gene calls are TRBV7-9 and TRBJ1-1; 8 positions match TRBD1. V lost 4 bases to trimming and J lost 10 bases; unmatched junction nucleotides: 5. The CDR3 covers 12 residues. From germline, CDR1 is SEHNR and CDR2 FQNEAQ (reference sequence). The CDR3 coding sequence is TGTGCCAGCAGCTGGACAGGGCACTCAGCTTTCTTT. Protein: CASSWTGHSAFF.

V gene TRBV11-2 combines with J gene TRBJ1-2; TRBD1 might be the D (6 bases). Germline CDR1 SGHAT, CDR2 FQNNGV. This CDR3 has 15 residues. Trimming left V 5 bases short and J 4 bases short, with 17 bases between. The CDR3 here is CASSLLQGMGYGYTF. The DNA of the CDR3 is TGTGCCAGCAGCCTACTACAGGGAATGGGCTATGGCTACACCTTC.

This clonotype has just a few counts. This chain connects TRBV6-1 to TRBJ2-2; possible D gene TRBD2, 6 bases. The CDR3 runs to 13 residues. The germline CDR1 and CDR2 sequences are MNHNS and SASEGT. Trimming shortened V by 4 bases and J by 6 bases, and 9 bases separated the two germline ends. Here the CDR3 DNA reads TGTGCCAGCAGTGTAACTAGCCCCGGGGAGCTGTTTTTT. Its protein product is CASSVTSPGELFF.

This chain uses TRBV7-6 with TRBJ2-1, with 8 bases fitting TRBD1. With V trimmed by 1 base and J by 9 bases, 11 bases remained unmatched. Germline V lookup: CDR1 SGHVS, CDR2 FNYEAQ. The CDR3 spans 16 residues. Written as DNA, the CDR3 is TGTGCCAGCAGCTTAGAGACTTACAGGGGGTCAGGTGAGCAGTTCTTC. Translation gives CASSLETYRGSGEQFF. Looking up the rest from reference TRBV7-6 and TRBJ2-1 gives the full variable domain: GAGVSQSPRYKVTKRGQDVALRCDPISGHVSLYWYRQALGQGPEFLTYFNYEAQQDKSGLPNDRFSAERPEGSISTLTIQRTEQRDSAMYRCASSLETYRGSGEQFFGPGTRLTVL.

This clonotype was observed a handful of times. The J gene is TRBJ2-1, the V gene TRBV9; TRBD2 matches at 8 bases. The CDR3 has 14 amino acids. V shed 4 bases, J shed 9 bases, and the junction held 9 bases outside the gene matches. Germline V gives CDR1 SGDLS, CDR2 YYNGEE. The CDR3 region is CASSPEREWVEQFF. CDR3 nucleotide sequence: TGTGCCAGCAGCCCGGAGCGGGAGTGGGTTGAGCAGTTCTTC.